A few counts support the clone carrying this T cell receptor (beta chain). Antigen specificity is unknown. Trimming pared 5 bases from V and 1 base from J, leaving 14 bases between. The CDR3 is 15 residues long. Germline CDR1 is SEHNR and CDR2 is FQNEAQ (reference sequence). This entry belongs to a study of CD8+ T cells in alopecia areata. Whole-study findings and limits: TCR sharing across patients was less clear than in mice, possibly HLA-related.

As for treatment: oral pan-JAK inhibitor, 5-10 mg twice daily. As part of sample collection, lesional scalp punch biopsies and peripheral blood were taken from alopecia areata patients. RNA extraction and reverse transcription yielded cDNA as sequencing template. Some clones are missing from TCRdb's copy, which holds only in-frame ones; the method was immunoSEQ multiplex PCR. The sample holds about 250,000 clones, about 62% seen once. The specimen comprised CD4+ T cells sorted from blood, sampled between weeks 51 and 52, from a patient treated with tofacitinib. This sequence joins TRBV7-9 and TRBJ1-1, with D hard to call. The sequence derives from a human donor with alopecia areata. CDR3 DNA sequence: TGTGCCAGCAGCCGATCCCAACTGGGGAACACTGAAGCTTTCTTT. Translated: CASSRSQLGNTEAFF.